A selection of T cell receptor beta chains follows, all from one sample in a study of blood T cells in healthy people across ages. TCRdb redid the calling of the 5' RACE reads with MiXCR, one entry per CDR3 protein. The repertoire consists of about 590,000 distinct CDR3 sequences, with approximately 30% occurring once and the leading ten covering 15% to 17%. Sequencing was performed on blood. All receptors come from a woman older than 75 in good health. The CDR3 runs from the conserved cysteine through the conserved F or W.

j_call v_call cdr3_aa
TRBJ2-3 TRBV7-9 CASSPREKRGLWGTDTQYF
TRBJ2-1 TRBV6-5 CASSYEPRGEQFF
TRBJ2-3 TRBV20-1 CSARDTDTDTQYF
TRBJ1-1 TRBV7-2 CASSPYRALNTEAFF
TRBJ1-4 TRBV5-6 CASSLRQGGIGEKLFF
TRBJ2-1 TRBV15 CATSRVGDLNEQFF
TRBJ2-7 TRBV6-1 CASSEAGASYEQYF
TRBJ2-7 TRBV28 CASNPAGNPVYEQYF
TRBJ1-6 TRBV7-9 CASSLDLRGTSPLHF
TRBJ1-5 TRBV5-6 CASSLADRGGQPQHF
TRBJ2-7 TRBV7-9 CASSPLDRVNSYEQYF
TRBJ2-5 TRBV12-3/TRBV12-4 CASSLLSQETQYF
TRBJ2-5 TRBV10-2 CASSPGTGGSETQYF
TRBJ1-6 TRBV7-9 CASSQGQANNSPLHF
TRBJ2-1 TRBV7-2 CASSFRDRGEYNEQFF
TRBJ2-1 TRBV7-2 CASRGRVKNEQFF
TRBJ1-1 TRBV7-2 CASSLTGILNTEAFF
TRBJ1-4 TRBV5-1 CASSPGTPATNEKLFF
TRBJ1-4 TRBV29-1 CSVGRGVGEKLFF
TRBJ1-5 TRBV28 CASSLATGRQPQHF
TRBJ1-6 TRBV20-1 CSASRGYDNSPLHF
TRBJ2-5 TRBV20-1 CSARDRLAGLQETQYF
TRBJ2-1 TRBV7-2 CASSLEVLAGAPGNEQFF
TRBJ1-6 TRBV6-5 CASSPPDPAAPLHF
TRBJ2-2 TRBV29-1 CSVEVNYISGGNTGELFF
TRBJ2-5 TRBV20-1 CSAKLAGGNFETQYF
TRBJ1-4 TRBV6-1 CASTQLGGEKLFF
TRBJ2-3 TRBV20-1 CSAPGQPTTDTQYF
TRBJ2-1 TRBV20-1 CSGSPAGGAFYNEQFF
TRBJ2-7 TRBV9 CASSPGTDPYEQYF
TRBJ2-7 TRBV7-2 CASSTPGLASYEQYF
TRBJ1-2 TRBV10-3 CAISLGTVYGYTF
TRBJ1-5 TRBV20-1 CSAALGQNYQPQHF
TRBJ2-1 TRBV7-2 CASSPDREQFF
TRBJ1-2 TRBV6-4 CASSDSTGTGSGYTF
TRBJ2-2 TRBV18 CASSPGTGNAGELFF
TRBJ1-5 TRBV6-5 CASARDTGNQPQHF
TRBJ1-5 TRBV9 CASSGGERSNQPQHF
TRBJ2-7 TRBV12-3/TRBV12-4 CASSLGESYNEQYF
NA TRBV7-2 CASSVRDTPETQYF
TRBJ2-1 TRBV2 CASSELARQTLGYNEQFF
TRBJ2-7 TRBV24-1 CATRKFYEQYF